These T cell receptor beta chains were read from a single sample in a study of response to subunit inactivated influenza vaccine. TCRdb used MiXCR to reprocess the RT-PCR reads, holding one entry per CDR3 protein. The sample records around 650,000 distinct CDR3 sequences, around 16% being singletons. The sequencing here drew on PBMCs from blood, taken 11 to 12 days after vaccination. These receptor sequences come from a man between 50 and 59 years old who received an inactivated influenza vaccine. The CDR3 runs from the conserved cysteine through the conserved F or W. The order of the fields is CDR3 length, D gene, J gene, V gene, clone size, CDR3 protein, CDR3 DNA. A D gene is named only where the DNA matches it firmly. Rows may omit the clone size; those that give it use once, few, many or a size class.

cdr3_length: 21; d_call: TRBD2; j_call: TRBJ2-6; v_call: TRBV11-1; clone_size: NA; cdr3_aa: CASSTGLAGGPRVWGANVLTF; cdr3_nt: TGTGCCAGCAGCACTGGACTAGCGGGAGGTCCCCGTGTGTGGGGGGCCAACGTCCTGACTTTC
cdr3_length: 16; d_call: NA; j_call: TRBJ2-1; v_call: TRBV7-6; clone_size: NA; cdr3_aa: CASSAYQGVSYNEQFF; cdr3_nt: TGTGCCAGCAGCGCATACCAGGGAGTCTCCTACAATGAGCAGTTCTTC
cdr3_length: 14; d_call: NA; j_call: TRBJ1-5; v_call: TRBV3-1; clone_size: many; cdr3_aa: CASSQRDSSQPQHF; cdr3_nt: TGTGCCAGCAGCCAACGAGACAGCTCTCAGCCCCAGCATTTT
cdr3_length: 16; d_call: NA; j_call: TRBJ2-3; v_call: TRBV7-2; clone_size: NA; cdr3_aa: CASSLSGARGTDTQYF; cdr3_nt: TGTGCCAGCAGTCTTTCAGGGGCGCGAGGCACAGATACGCAGTATTTT
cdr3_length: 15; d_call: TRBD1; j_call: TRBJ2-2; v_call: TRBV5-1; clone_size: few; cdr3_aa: CASSLRTGSAGELFF; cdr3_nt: TGCGCCAGCAGCTTACGGACAGGGTCGGCCGGGGAGCTGTTTTTT
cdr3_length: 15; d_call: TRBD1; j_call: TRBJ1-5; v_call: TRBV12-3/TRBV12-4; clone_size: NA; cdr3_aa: CASTLGQGMGQPQHF; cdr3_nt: TGTGCCAGCACCCTCGGACAGGGAATGGGTCAGCCCCAGCATTTT
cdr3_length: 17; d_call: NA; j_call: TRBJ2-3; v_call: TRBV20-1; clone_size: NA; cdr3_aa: CSARRTPRISHTDTQYF; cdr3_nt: TGCAGTGCTAGAAGAACGCCCCGGATCTCCCACACAGATACGCAGTATTTT
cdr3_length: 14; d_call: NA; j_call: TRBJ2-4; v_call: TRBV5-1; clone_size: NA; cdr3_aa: CASSPGLRWDIQYF; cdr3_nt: TGCGCCAGCAGCCCGGGGCTCAGGTGGGACATTCAGTACTTC
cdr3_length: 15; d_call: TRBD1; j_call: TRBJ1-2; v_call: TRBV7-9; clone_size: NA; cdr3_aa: CASSLSGQGAYGYTF; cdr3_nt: TGTGCCAGCAGCTTATCCGGACAGGGGGCTTATGGCTACACCTTC
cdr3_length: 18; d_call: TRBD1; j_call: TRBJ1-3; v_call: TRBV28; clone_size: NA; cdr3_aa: CASSLDRDRGVGGNTIYF; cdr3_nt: TGTGCCAGCAGTTTGGACCGGGACAGGGGAGTGGGAGGAAACACCATATATTTT
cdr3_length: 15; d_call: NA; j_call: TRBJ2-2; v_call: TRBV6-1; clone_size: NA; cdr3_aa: CASSPQEEDTGELFF; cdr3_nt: TGTGCCAGCAGCCCCCAGGAGGAGGACACCGGGGAGCTGTTTTTT
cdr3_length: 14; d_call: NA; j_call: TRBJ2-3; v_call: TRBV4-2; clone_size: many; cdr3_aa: CASSQGESTDTQYF; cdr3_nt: TGTGCCAGCAGCCAGGGCGAGAGCACAGATACGCAGTATTTT
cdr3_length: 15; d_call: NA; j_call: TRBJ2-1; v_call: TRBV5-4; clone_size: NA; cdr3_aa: CASSLPGSGGIEQFF; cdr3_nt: TGTGCCAGCAGCTTGCCAGGGTCAGGTGGGATCGAGCAGTTCTTC
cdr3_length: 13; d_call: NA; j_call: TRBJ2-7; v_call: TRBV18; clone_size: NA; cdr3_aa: CASSPRKDSEQYF; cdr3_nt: TGTGCCAGCTCACCACGAAAGGACTCCGAGCAGTACTTC
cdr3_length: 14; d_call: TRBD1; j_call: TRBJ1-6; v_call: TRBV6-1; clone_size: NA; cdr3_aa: CASRRGQGDSPLHF; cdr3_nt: TGTGCCAGCAGACGCGGACAGGGTGATTCACCCCTCCACTTT
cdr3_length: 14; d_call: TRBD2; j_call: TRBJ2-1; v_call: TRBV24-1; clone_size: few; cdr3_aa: CATTQGGGNNEQFF; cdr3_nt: TGTGCCACCACCCAAGGCGGGGGGAACAATGAGCAGTTCTTC
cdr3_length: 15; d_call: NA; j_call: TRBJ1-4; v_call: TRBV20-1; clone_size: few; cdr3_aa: CSARDSGRVAEKLFF; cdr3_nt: TGCAGTGCTAGAGATAGTGGAAGGGTAGCGGAAAAACTGTTTTTT
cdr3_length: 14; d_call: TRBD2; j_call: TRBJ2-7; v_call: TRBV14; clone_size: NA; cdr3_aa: CASSQGGFSYEQYF; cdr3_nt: TGTGCCAGCAGCCAGGGAGGGTTCTCCTACGAGCAGTACTTC
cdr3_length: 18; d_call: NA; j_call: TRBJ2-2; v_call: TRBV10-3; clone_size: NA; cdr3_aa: CAISESTGGQLNTGELFF; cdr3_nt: TGTGCCATCAGTGAGTCGACCGGGGGACAACTGAACACCGGGGAGCTGTTTTTT
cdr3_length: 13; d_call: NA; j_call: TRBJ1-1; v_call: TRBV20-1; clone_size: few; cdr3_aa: CSAATGIGGRAFF; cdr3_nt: TGCAGTGCCGCAACAGGGATAGGGGGGCGAGCTTTCTTT
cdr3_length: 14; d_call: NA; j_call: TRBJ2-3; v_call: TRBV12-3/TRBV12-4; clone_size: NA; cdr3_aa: CASSLWGSADTQYF; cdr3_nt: TGTGCCAGCAGTTTATGGGGGAGCGCAGATACGCAGTATTTT
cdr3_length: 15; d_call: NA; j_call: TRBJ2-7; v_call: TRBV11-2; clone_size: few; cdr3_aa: CASSQNPGQAYEQYF; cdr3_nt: TGTGCCAGCAGCCAAAACCCGGGACAAGCCTACGAGCAGTACTTC
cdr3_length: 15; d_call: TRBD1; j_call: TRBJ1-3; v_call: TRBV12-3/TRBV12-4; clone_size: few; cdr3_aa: CASSRGTDSGNTIYF; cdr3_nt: TGTGCCAGCAGTCGCGGGACAGACTCTGGAAACACCATATATTTT
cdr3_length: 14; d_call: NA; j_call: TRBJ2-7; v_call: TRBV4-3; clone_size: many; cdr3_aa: CASSLRLDGYEQYF; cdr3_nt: TGCGCCAGCAGCCTCCGCTTGGACGGCTACGAGCAGTACTTC
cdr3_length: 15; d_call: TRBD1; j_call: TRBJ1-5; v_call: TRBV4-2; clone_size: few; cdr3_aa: CASSADRAKGQPQHF; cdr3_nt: TGTGCCAGCAGCGCAGACAGGGCAAAGGGTCAGCCCCAGCATTTT
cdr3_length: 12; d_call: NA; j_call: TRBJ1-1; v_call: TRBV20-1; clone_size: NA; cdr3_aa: CSPWALGTEAFF; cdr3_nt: TGCAGCCCCTGGGCCTTGGGCACTGAAGCTTTCTTT
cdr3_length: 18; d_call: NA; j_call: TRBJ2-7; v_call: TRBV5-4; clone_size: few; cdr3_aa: CASSLIGSGPPPPYEQYF; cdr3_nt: TGTGCCAGCAGCTTGATTGGAAGCGGACCTCCGCCCCCCTACGAGCAGTACTTC
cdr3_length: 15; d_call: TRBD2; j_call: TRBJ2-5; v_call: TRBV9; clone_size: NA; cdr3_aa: CASSVGGGSKETQYF; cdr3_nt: TGTGCCAGCAGCGTAGGGGGAGGGAGCAAAGAGACCCAGTACTTC
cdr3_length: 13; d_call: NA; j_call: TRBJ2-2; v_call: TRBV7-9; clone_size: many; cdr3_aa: CASRFSGTGELFF; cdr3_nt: TGTGCCAGCAGGTTCTCGGGCACCGGGGAGCTGTTTTTT
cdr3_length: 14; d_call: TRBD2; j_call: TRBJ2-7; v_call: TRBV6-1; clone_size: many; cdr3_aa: CASSPGTSGTEQYF; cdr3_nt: TGTGCCAGCAGTCCCGGGACTAGCGGGACCGAGCAGTACTTC
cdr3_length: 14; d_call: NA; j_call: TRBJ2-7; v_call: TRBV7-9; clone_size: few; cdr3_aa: CASSWVGMGYEQYF; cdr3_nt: TGTGCCAGCAGCTGGGTGGGGATGGGCTACGAGCAGTACTTC
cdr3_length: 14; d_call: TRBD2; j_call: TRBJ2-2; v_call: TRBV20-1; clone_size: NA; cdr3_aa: CSAREGRGPGELFF; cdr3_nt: TGCAGTGCTAGAGAGGGGAGGGGACCCGGGGAGCTGTTTTTT
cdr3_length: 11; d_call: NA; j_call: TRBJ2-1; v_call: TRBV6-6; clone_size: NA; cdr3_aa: CASNRGYEQFF; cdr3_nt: TGTGCCAGCAATAGGGGATATGAGCAGTTCTTC
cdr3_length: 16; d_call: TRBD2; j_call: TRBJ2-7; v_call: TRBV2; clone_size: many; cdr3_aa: CASSAYGLAGSNEQYF; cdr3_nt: TGTGCCAGCAGTGCCTATGGACTAGCGGGTTCAAACGAGCAGTACTTC
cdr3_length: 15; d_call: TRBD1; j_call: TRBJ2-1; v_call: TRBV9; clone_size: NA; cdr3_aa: CASSESGTVFNEQFF; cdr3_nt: TGTGCCAGCAGCGAGTCCGGGACAGTCTTCAATGAGCAGTTCTTC
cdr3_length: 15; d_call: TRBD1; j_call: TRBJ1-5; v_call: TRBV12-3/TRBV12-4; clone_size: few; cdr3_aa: CASRGQGLSNQPQHF; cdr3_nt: TGTGCCAGCAGAGGACAGGGACTTAGCAATCAGCCCCAGCATTTT
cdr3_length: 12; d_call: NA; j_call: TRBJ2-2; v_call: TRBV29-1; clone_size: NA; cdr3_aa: CSVEERTGELFF; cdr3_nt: TGCAGCGTTGAAGAGAGGACCGGGGAGCTGTTTTTT
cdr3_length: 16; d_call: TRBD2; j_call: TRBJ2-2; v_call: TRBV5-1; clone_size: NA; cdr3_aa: CASTPYSSGDTGELFF; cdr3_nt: TGCGCCAGCACGCCCTATTCTAGCGGGGATACCGGGGAGCTGTTTTTT
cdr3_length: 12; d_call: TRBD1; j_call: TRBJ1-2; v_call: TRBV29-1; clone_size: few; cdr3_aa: CSASTGSFGYTF; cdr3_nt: TGCAGCGCTTCGACAGGGAGTTTTGGCTACACCTTC
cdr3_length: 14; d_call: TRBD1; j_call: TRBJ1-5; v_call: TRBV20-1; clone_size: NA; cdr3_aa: CSARTGDSNQPQHF; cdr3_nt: TGCAGTGCTCGCACAGGGGATAGCAATCAGCCCCAGCATTTT
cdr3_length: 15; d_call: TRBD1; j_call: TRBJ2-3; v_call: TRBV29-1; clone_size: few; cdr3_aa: CSVTPGQATTDTQYF; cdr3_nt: TGCAGCGTTACGCCGGGACAGGCAACCACAGATACGCAGTATTTT